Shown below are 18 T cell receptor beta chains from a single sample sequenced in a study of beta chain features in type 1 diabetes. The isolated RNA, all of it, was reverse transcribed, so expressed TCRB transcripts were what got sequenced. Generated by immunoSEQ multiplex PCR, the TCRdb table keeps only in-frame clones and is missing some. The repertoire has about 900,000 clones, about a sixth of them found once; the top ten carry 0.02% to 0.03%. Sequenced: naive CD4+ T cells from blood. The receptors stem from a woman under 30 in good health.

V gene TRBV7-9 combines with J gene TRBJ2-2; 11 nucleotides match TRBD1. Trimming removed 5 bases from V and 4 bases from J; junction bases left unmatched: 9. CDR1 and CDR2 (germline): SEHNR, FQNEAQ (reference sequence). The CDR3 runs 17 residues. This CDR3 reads CASSKRAGTGGTGELFF. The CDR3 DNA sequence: TGTGCCAGCAGCAAAAGAGCCGGGACAGGGGGCACCGGGGAGCTGTTTTTT.

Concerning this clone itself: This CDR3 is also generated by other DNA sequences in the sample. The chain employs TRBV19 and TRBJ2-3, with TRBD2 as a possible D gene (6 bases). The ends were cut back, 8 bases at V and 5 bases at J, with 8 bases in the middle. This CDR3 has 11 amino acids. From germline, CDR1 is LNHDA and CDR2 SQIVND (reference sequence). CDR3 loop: CASGRKDTQYF. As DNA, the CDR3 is TGTGCCAGTGGGAGGAAAGATACGCAGTATTTT.

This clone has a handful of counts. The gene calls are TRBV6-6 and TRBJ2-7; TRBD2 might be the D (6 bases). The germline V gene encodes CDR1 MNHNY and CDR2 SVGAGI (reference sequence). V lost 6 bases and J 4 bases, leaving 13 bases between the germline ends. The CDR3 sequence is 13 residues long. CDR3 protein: CASSRDWGYEQYF. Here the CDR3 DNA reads TGTGCCAGCAGCCGGGACTGGGGGTACGAGCAGTACTTC.

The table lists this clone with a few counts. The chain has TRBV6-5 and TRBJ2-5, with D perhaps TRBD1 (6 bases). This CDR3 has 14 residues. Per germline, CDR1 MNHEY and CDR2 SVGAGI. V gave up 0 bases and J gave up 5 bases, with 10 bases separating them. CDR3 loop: CASSYSGQGETQYF. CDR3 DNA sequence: TGTGCCAGCAGTTACTCGGGGCAGGGGGAGACCCAGTACTTC.

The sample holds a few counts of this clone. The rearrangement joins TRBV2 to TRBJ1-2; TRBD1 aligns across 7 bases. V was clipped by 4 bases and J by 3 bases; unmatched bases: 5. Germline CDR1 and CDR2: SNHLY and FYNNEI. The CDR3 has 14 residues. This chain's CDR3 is CASSGQGRDYGYTF. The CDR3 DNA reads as TGTGCCAGCAGTGGACAGGGCAGGGACTATGGCTACACCTTC.

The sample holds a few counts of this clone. The chain's CDR3 is CAISESRGLATTYEQYF. For the CDR3, the DNA is TGTGCCATCAGTGAGTCTAGGGGACTAGCTACAACCTACGAGCAGTACTTC. The J gene is TRBJ2-7, the V gene TRBV10-3, with TRBD2 identical over 9 bases. The germline gives CDR1 ENHRY, CDR2 SYGVKD. J gave up 2 bases and V 0 bases, and 8 bases lay outside the gene matches. The CDR3 has 17 amino acids.

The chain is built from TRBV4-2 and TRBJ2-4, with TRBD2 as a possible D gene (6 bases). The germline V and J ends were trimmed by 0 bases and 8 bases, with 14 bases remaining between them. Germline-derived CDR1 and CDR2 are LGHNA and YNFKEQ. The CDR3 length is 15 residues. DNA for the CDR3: TGTGCCAGCAGCCAAGATTTGGCGGGACGGGACATTCAGTACTTC. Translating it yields CASSQDLAGRDIQYF.

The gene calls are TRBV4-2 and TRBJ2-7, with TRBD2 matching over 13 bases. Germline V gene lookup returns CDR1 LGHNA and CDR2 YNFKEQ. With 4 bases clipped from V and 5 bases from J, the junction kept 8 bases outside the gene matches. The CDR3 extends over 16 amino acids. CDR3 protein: CASSRWTSGRGDEQYF. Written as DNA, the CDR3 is TGTGCCAGCAGCCGTTGGACTAGCGGGAGAGGCGACGAGCAGTACTTC.

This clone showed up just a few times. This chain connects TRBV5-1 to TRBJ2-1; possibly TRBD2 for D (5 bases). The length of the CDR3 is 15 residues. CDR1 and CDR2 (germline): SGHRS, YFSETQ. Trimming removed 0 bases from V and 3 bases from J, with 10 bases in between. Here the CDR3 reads CASSLASGLYNEQFF. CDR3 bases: TGCGCCAGCAGCTTGGCCTCTGGACTCTACAATGAGCAGTTCTTC.

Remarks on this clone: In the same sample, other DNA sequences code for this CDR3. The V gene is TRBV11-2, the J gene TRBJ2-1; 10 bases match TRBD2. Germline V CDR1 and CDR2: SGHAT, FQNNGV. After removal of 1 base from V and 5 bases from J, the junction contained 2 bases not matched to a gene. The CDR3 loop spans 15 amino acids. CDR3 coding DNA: TGTGCCAGCAGCTTAGGACTAGCGGGTCACAATGAGCAGTTCTTC. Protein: CASSLGLAGHNEQFF.

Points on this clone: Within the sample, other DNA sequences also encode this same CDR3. The CDR3 nucleotides read TGCGCCAGCAGCTTAGGGGCCTACGAGCAGTACTTC. Protein: CASSLGAYEQYF. The genes are TRBV5-1 and TRBJ2-7; possible D gene TRBD1, 5 bases. V was clipped by 2 bases and J by 2 bases, with 5 bases between them. The CDR3 is 12 amino acids. Germline-derived CDR1 and CDR2 are SGHRS and YFSETQ. The entire variable domain, with the rest obtained from reference TRBV5-1 and TRBJ2-7, is as follows: KAGVTQTPRYLIKTRGQQVTLSCSPISGHRSVSWYQQTPGQGLQFLFEYFSETQRNKGNFPGRFSGRQFSNSRSEMNVSTLELGDSALYLCASSLGAYEQYFGPGTRLTVT.

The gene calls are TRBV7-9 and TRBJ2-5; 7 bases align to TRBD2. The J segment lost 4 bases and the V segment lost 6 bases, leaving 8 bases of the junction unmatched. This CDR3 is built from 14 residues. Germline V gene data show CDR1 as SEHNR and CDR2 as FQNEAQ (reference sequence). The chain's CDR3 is CASSPAWGGETQYF. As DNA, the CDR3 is TGTGCCAGCAGTCCGGCCTGGGGGGGAGAGACCCAGTACTTC.

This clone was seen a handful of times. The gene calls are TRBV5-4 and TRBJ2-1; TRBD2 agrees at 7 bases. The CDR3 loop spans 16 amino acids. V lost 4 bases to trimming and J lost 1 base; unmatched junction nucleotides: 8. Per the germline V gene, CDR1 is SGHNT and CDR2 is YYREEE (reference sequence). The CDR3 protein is CASSPAREPSYNEQFF. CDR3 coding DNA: TGTGCCAGCAGCCCCGCGCGGGAGCCATCCTACAATGAGCAGTTCTTC. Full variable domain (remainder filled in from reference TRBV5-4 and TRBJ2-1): ETGVTQSPTHLIKTRGQQVTLRCSSQSGHNTVSWYQQALGQGPQFIFQYYREEENGRGNFPPRFSGLQFPNYSSELNVNALELDDSALYLCASSPAREPSYNEQFFGPGTRLTVL.

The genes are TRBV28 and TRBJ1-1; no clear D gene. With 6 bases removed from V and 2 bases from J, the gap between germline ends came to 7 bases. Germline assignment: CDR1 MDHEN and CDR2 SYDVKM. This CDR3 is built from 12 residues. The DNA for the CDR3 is TGTGCCAGCAGGAAACAAAACACTGAAGCTTTCTTT. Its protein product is CASRKQNTEAFF.

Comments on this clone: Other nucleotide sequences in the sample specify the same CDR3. CDR3: CASSLSPAVAGGHSYEQYF. DNA of the CDR3: TGTGCCAGCAGCTTGTCGCCGGCTGTAGCGGGAGGTCACTCCTACGAGCAGTACTTC. The chain uses TRBV5-8 and TRBJ2-7, with 10 bases lining up with TRBD2. CDR3 length: 19 amino acids. Trimming took 1 base from V and 0 from J; bases not matched to a gene: 13. The germline V gene encodes CDR1 SGHTS and CDR2 YDEGEE.

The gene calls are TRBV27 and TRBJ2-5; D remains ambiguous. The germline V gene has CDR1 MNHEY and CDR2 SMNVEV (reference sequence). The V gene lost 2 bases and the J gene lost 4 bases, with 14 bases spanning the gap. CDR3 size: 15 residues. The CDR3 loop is CASSLQIGRPETQYF. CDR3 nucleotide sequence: TGTGCCAGCAGTTTACAAATCGGCCGGCCAGAGACCCAGTACTTC.

CDR3 loop: CASTRTHTLNEKLFF. The DNA for the CDR3 is TGTGCCAGCACTAGGACGCACACGCTTAATGAAAAACTGTTTTTT. This chain links TRBV28 with TRBJ1-4; D not resolved. CDR1 and CDR2 from the germline V gene are MDHEN and SYDVKM. The CDR3 length is 15 residues. The V and J ends lost 7 bases and 4 bases respectively, with 16 bases between them.

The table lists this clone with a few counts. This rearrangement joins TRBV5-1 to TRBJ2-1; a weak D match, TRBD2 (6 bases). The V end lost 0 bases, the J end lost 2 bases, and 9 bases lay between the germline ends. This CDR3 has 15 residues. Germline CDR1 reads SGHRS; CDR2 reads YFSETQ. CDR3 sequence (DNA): TGCGCCAGCAGCTTGGGACTAGAGACCTACAATGAGCAGTTCTTC. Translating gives CASSLGLETYNEQFF.